The 23 T cell receptor beta chains presented below share a single source sample, sequenced in a study of T cells in Graves' hyperthyroidism and ophthalmopathy. The CDR3 regions of TCR beta were amplified from RNA transcripts. HTBI primers were the set used in a first-round RT-PCR of the TCR CDR3. TCRdb ran MiXCR on the multiplex PCR reads and lists one entry per CDR3 protein. This sample has 300,000 to 400,000 distinct CDR3 sequences, with approximately 15% found just once. The sample taken for sequencing was blood. The receptor source for this set is a woman aged 25 to 39 with Graves' ophthalmopathy.

This clonotype was seen many times. J is TRBJ1-2 and V is TRBV12-3 or TRBV12-4, with D possibly TRBD1 on 6 matching bases. The CDR3 consists of 19 residues. Deletions cut 4 bases from V and 5 bases from J, with 29 bases between. The DNA of the CDR3 is TGTGCCAGCAGTTCTACTGAGGCTGGACAGCCACAAAGCCGGTATGGCTACACCTTC. It specifies CASSSTEAGQPQSRYGYTF.

V and J are TRBV7-9 and TRBJ2-3; 14 bases agree with TRBD2. The CDR3 consists of 16 residues. Germline assignment: CDR1 SEHNR and CDR2 FQNEAQ (reference sequence). Trimming at V came to 3 bases and at J to 7 bases, leaving 6 bases not matched to a gene. CDR3 region: CASSFPGTSGGNTQYF. As DNA, the CDR3 is TGTGCCAGCAGCTTCCCCGGGACTAGCGGGGGAAATACGCAGTATTTT.

This clonotype has more than one count but fewer than ten. The rearrangement uses TRBV20-1 and TRBJ1-6; tentative D call: TRBD1 (6 bases). Trimming removed 2 bases from V and 5 bases from J, with 13 bases in between. The CDR3 loop spans 15 amino acids. Germline assignment: CDR1 DFQATT and CDR2 SNEGSKA (reference sequence). This CDR3 reads CSARRAGADNSPLHF. CDR3 coding DNA: TGCAGTGCTAGACGTGCAGGGGCCGATAATTCACCCCTCCACTTT.

The CDR3 region has the DNA TGTGCCAGTAGTATAGTTCCGGGACAGCGGACGGACTGGGGGTATGGCTACACCTTC. It codes for CASSIVPGQRTDWGYGYTF. V usage is TRBV19 and J usage is TRBJ1-2, with 7 bases fitting TRBD1. J gave up 5 bases and V 1 base, and 19 bases lay outside the gene matches. Germline V gene sequence: CDR1 LNHDA, CDR2 SQIVND (reference sequence). CDR3 length: 19 amino acids.

This clonotype was detected many times. The chain is built from TRBV18 and TRBJ1-5; 9 bases map to TRBD1. J lost 3 bases, V lost 3 bases, and 3 bases had no gene match. The CDR3 totals 15 residues. CDR1 and CDR2 (germline): KGHSH, LQKENI. CDR3 bases: TGTGCCAGCTCACCGAGGACAGGGGACAATCAGCCCCAGCATTTT. It codes for CASSPRTGDNQPQHF.

Ten or more counts support this clonotype. The V and J genes are TRBV7-2 and TRBJ2-1; 8 positions agree with TRBD1. The CDR3 covers 15 residues. Per germline, CDR1 SGHTA and CDR2 FQGNSA. V was pared by 5 bases and J by 6 bases, with 9 bases of the junction left unmatched. CDR3 DNA sequence: TGTGCCAGCAGCCCCGGACAGGGCCTAAGCAATGAGCAGTTCTTC. Translation gives CASSPGQGLSNEQFF.

This clonotype has just one count. The rearrangement links TRBV2 to TRBJ2-3; D remains ambiguous. Germline V gene lookup returns CDR1 SNHLY and CDR2 FYNNEI. The length of the CDR3 is 11 residues. V shed 7 bases and J shed 6 bases, with 8 bases lying between them. CDR3 region: CASKIDDTQYF. CDR3 in DNA: TGTGCCAGCAAGATCGACGATACGCAGTATTTT.

A word on this clonotype: It is likely a read error, because the conserved phenylalanine at the end of the CDR3 is missing. The gene calls are TRBV2 and TRBJ1-5; 7 bases agree with TRBD1. Germline trimming cut 2 bases from V and 0 bases from J; bases unmatched to any gene: 4. The CDR3 is 16 residues long. Germline-derived CDR1 and CDR2 are SNHLY and FYNNEI. CDR3 loop: CASSEKGAGSNQPQHL. CDR3 nucleotides: TGTGCCAGCAGTGAAAAGGGGGCGGGTAGCAATCAGCCCCAGCATCTT.

The J gene is TRBJ2-2, the V gene TRBV7-3; 14 bases agree with TRBD2. With 1 base clipped from V and 3 bases from J, the junction kept 4 bases outside the gene matches. The germline V gene encodes CDR1 SGHTA and CDR2 FQGTGA. The CDR3 runs to 18 residues. The CDR3 DNA is TGTGCCAGCAGCTTAAGACTAGCGGGGGGGCCGGACACCGGGGAGCTGTTTTTT. Amino acid sequence: CASSLRLAGGPDTGELFF.

This clonotype has a handful of counts. One junction end disagrees with the germline gene, perhaps due to a read error. The chain is built from TRBV5-6 and TRBJ2-7; tentative D call: TRBD1 (5 bases). From germline, CDR1 is SGHDT and CDR2 YYEEEE. The CDR3 totals 15 residues. Written as DNA, the CDR3 is TGTGCCAGCAGCTTGGCGAATAGACAGCTTTACGGGCAGTACTTC. This translates into CASSLANRQLYGQYF.

This clonotype was seen more than once but under ten times. CDR3 protein: CASSVVRSPVSNSPLHF. The CDR3 DNA sequence: TGTGCCAGCAGCGTAGTTAGGTCCCCCGTATCGAATTCACCCCTCCACTTT. The chain has TRBV9 and TRBJ1-6; D unclear. V was trimmed by 0 bases and J by 7 bases, leaving 17 bases between them. CDR1 is SGDLS and CDR2 is YYNGEE in the germline V gene. The CDR3 is 17 amino acids.

This clonotype was observed at least ten times. The V and J genes are TRBV20-1 and TRBJ1-5, with 10 bases fitting TRBD1. This CDR3 comprises 14 residues. Germline values: CDR1 DFQATT, CDR2 SNEGSKA (reference sequence). V dropped 4 bases and J dropped 7; count of bases not matched to a gene: 7. The CDR3 is CSAKPGQGYQPQHF. CDR3 nucleotides: TGCAGTGCTAAACCGGGACAGGGGTACCAGCCCCAGCATTTT.

This clonotype occurred a few times. The rearrangement links TRBV11-2 to TRBJ1-2, with D unclear. The CDR3 extends over 13 amino acids. Germline V gives CDR1 SGHAT, CDR2 FQNNGV. Trimming shortened V by 5 bases and J by 4 bases, and 11 bases separated the two germline ends. This CDR3 is CASSPTDAYGYTF. DNA for the CDR3: TGTGCCAGCAGCCCCACGGACGCCTATGGCTACACCTTC.

V gene TRBV5-1 combines with J gene TRBJ2-5; maybe TRBD1 (5 bases). CDR1 and CDR2 from the germline V gene are SGHRS and YFSETQ. The CDR3 has 13 amino acids. V was pared by 7 bases and J by 5 bases, with 15 bases between. The CDR3 coding sequence is TGCGCCAGCGGAGCAGAGCCAGGGGAGACCCAGTACTTC. Encoded protein: CASGAEPGETQYF.

This clonotype was found many times. This chain joins TRBV7-2 and TRBJ2-5, with 8 bases fitting TRBD2. V shed 8 bases and J 2 bases; nucleotides not matched to a gene: 10. Germline V lookup: CDR1 SGHTA, CDR2 FQGNSA. The CDR3 loop spans 15 amino acids. The CDR3 protein is CASLRGAGVQETQYF. The CDR3 DNA reads TGTGCCAGCCTGCGGGGGGCGGGGGTTCAAGAGACCCAGTACTTC.

The V and J genes are TRBV6-1 and TRBJ1-1, with a tentative D call TRBD1 (6 bases). The CDR3 is 18 amino acids. Germline V gene data show CDR1 as MNHNS and CDR2 as SASEGT. The germline V and J ends were trimmed by 6 bases and 0 bases, with 23 bases remaining between them. The CDR3: CASRERGGRFQVNTEAFF. The CDR3 DNA follows: TGTGCCAGCAGAGAAAGGGGGGGAAGATTCCAGGTGAACACTGAAGCTTTCTTT.

The chain links TRBV13 to TRBJ2-3; 8 positions match TRBD2. This CDR3 is 19 amino acids long. CDR1 and CDR2 (germline): PRHDT, FYEKMQ (reference sequence). The trim removed 4 bases at V and 2 bases at J, leaving 17 bases unmatched. The CDR3 nucleotides read TGTGCCAGCAGCTCACCAGCTGAGGGTGGCGGGGGGTTCACAGATACGCAGTATTTT. Protein product: CASSSPAEGGGGFTDTQYF.

This clonotype was detected ten times or more. V gene TRBV28 combines with J gene TRBJ2-7; 8 bases map to TRBD2. The junction had 10 bases not matched to a gene; V was cut back by 5 bases and J by 4 bases. Per germline, CDR1 MDHEN and CDR2 SYDVKM. This CDR3 is built from 15 residues. CDR3 amino acids: CASSPPSAGGYEQYF. The CDR3 DNA follows: TGTGCCAGCAGTCCCCCTTCCGCGGGGGGTTACGAGCAGTACTTC.

This clonotype came up many times. The V and J genes are TRBV3-1 and TRBJ2-7; D uncertain. Trimming pared 1 base from V and 4 bases from J, leaving 14 bases between. Germline CDR1 and CDR2: LGHDT and YNNKEL (reference sequence). This CDR3 spans 15 amino acids. This CDR3 is CASSQGFAQSYEQYF. The CDR3 nucleotides are TGTGCCAGCAGCCAAGGTTTCGCGCAGAGTTACGAGCAGTACTTC.

The V and J genes are TRBV7-8 and TRBJ2-1; TRBD1 agrees at 7 bases. CDR3 length: 16 amino acids. V dropped 6 bases and J dropped 1; count of bases not matched to a gene: 9. Germline V CDR1 and CDR2: SGHVS, FQNEAQ. The CDR3 reads CASSPTGVSSYNEQFF. The CDR3 DNA is TGTGCCAGCAGTCCAACAGGGGTATCGTCCTACAATGAGCAGTTCTTC.

This clonotype was detected many times. The rearrangement links TRBV20-1 to TRBJ2-7, with unresolved D. The V gene lost 3 bases and the J gene lost 3 bases, with 6 bases spanning the gap. Germline V gene data show CDR1 as DFQATT and CDR2 as SNEGSKA (reference sequence). This CDR3 has 11 amino acids. The CDR3, as DNA: TGCAGTGCTAGGTGGGGCTACGAGCAGTACTTC. Translated: CSARWGYEQYF.

There are many counts of this clonotype. The chain employs TRBV28 and TRBJ2-7; 9 positions agree with TRBD1. Germline values: CDR1 MDHEN, CDR2 SYDVKM. The CDR3 has 17 amino acids. The J segment lost 3 bases and the V segment lost 0 bases, leaving 9 bases of the junction unmatched. This CDR3 reads CASSLWAGDRESYEQYF. The CDR3 region has the DNA TGTGCCAGCAGTTTATGGGCAGGGGACAGGGAAAGCTACGAGCAGTACTTC.

This clonotype was detected ten times or more. The V call is TRBV11-2, the J call TRBJ2-7; D unclear. The V gene's germline CDR1 is SGHAT and CDR2 FQNNGV. Trimming removed 2 bases at V and 2 bases at J, with 10 bases between. This CDR3 spans 14 amino acids. CDR3 loop: CASSLQARAYEQYF. The DNA for the CDR3 is TGTGCCAGCAGCTTACAAGCCCGGGCCTACGAGCAGTACTTC.